This entry describes one T cell receptor beta chain. Antigen: not known. This record belongs to a study of T cells in Graves' hyperthyroidism and ophthalmopathy. Study summary: Peripheral blood was obtained at initial diagnosis, preceding any treatment.

Trimming removed 3 bases at V and 2 bases at J, with 7 bases between. Germline assignment: CDR1 PRHDT and CDR2 FYEKMQ (reference sequence). This CDR3 contains 13 residues. What was amplified from RNA transcripts were TCR beta CDR3 regions. The HTBI primer set served for first-round RT-PCR of the TCR CDR3. TCRdb re-analysed the multiplex PCR reads in MiXCR, keeping a single row per CDR3 protein. Among 500,000 to 800,000 distinct CDR3 sequences listed, roughly 15% were seen once. General observations from the study: Also found in blood were most expanded thyroid clonotypes above 0.001.

The chain carries TRBV13 and TRBJ1-1; D call uncertain. Sequenced sample: blood. This receptor was taken from a woman in her fifties or sixties with Graves' ophthalmopathy. The CDR3: CASSLTTNTEAFF. CDR3 sequence (DNA): TGTGCCAGCAGCTTGACTACTAACACTGAAGCTTTCTTT.